The 24 T cell receptor beta chains below were found in one sample sequenced in a study of cytomegalovirus exposure and HLA in healthy donors. The PCR ran on 60 Vbeta and 13 Jbeta primers. Produced via immunoSEQ multiplex PCR; TCRdb's table is partial and in-frame only. Among about 180,000 clones listed, 79% were seen once. The sequenced sample was PBMCs. These receptors came from a woman aged 40 to 50 in good health and CMV-seronegative.

This chain joins TRBV7-9 and TRBJ2-7; maybe TRBD1 (6 bases). The CDR3 is 13 residues long. Germline values: CDR1 SEHNR, CDR2 FQNEAQ (reference sequence). Trimming removed 6 bases at V and 5 bases at J, with 14 bases between. CDR3 amino acids: CASRRGGSDEQYF. As DNA, the CDR3 is TGTGCCAGCAGGCGTGGGGGCAGCGACGAGCAGTACTTC.

The chain combines TRBV5-4 with TRBJ2-7; D possibly corresponds to TRBD2 (5 bases). V was shortened by 1 base and J by 0 bases, with 8 bases between the two germline ends. CDR3 length equals 14 residues. Germline V gene sequence: CDR1 SGHNT, CDR2 YYREEE (reference sequence). The CDR3 protein is CASSLIGSSYEQYF. The CDR3 bases are TGTGCCAGCAGCTTGATAGGGAGCTCCTACGAGCAGTACTTC. The complete variable domain, with remaining parts taken from reference TRBV5-4 and TRBJ2-7, reads ETGVTQSPTHLIKTRGQQVTLRCSSQSGHNTVSWYQQALGQGPQFIFQYYREEENGRGNFPPRFSGLQFPNYSSELNVNALELDDSALYLCASSLIGSSYEQYFGPGTRLTVT.

V usage is TRBV18 and J usage is TRBJ2-1; D might be TRBD2 (5 bases). Germline CDR1 is KGHSH and CDR2 is LQKENI. V lost 2 bases and J lost 8, with 7 bases in between. The CDR3 is 12 amino acids. As DNA, the CDR3 is TGTGCCAGCTCACCAACTAGTTATGAGCAGTTCTTC. Translation gives CASSPTSYEQFF. Looking up the rest from reference TRBV18 and TRBJ2-1 gives the full variable domain: NAGVMQNPRHLVRRRGQEARLRCSPMKGHSHVYWYRQLPEEGLKFMVYLQKENIIDESGMPKERFSAEFPKEGPSILRIQQVVRGDSAAYFCASSPTSYEQFFGPGTRLTVL.

This chain links TRBV10-1 with TRBJ1-3; D possibly corresponds to TRBD1 (5 bases). V lost 0 bases and J 2 bases, leaving 17 bases between the germline ends. The CDR3 contains 18 residues. Germline V gene sequence: CDR1 WNHNN, CDR2 SYGVQD (reference sequence). The CDR3 protein is CASSESQRREGPGNTIYF. The CDR3 DNA reads as TGCGCCAGCAGTGAGTCCCAACGCAGGGAGGGTCCTGGAAACACCATATATTTT.

This clone has only a few counts. The rearrangement joins TRBV14 to TRBJ2-1, with 7 bases lining up with TRBD2. Germline V CDR1 and CDR2: SGHDN, FVKESK. CDR3 length: 16 amino acids. With V trimmed by 4 bases and J by 0 bases, 6 bases remained unmatched. The DNA for the CDR3 is TGTGCCAGCAGCCCAGGGACGGGGGGCTCCTACAATGAGCAGTTCTTC. Translating it yields CASSPGTGGSYNEQFF.

V is TRBV7-2 and J is TRBJ2-1, with D perhaps matching TRBD2 (5 bases). The germline CDR1 and CDR2 sequences are SGHTA and FQGNSA. The CDR3 loop spans 16 amino acids. V was clipped by 4 bases and J by 3 bases, with 16 bases between them. CDR3 nucleotide sequence: TGTGCCAGCAGCTCCATTCGGGAATGGGGCTACAATGAGCAGTTCTTC. It is translated as CASSSIREWGYNEQFF.

The chain uses TRBV14 and TRBJ2-6, with D unresolved. V was cut by 2 bases and J by 3 bases, with 5 bases left in between. Germline assignment: CDR1 SGHDN and CDR2 FVKESK. This CDR3 is 14 amino acids long. This chain's CDR3 is CASSQRVGANVLTF. Here the CDR3 DNA reads TGTGCCAGCAGCCAAAGAGTTGGGGCCAACGTCCTGACTTTC.

This clone was observed a single time. The V gene is TRBV7-9, the J gene TRBJ2-7; TRBD1 matches 8 bases. Germline trimming cut 5 bases from V and 3 bases from J; bases unmatched to any gene: 15. This CDR3 comprises 17 residues. Germline V lookup: CDR1 SEHNR, CDR2 FQNEAQ (reference sequence). The CDR3 loop reads CASSPTLRTGIYYEQYF. In nucleotides, the CDR3 is TGTGCCAGCAGCCCTACTTTGCGGACAGGGATTTACTACGAGCAGTACTTC.

The chain recombines TRBV6-5 with TRBJ1-1; no reliable D call. Germline CDR1 MNHEY, CDR2 SVGAGI. Trimming shortened V by 0 bases and J by 5 bases, and 10 bases separated the two germline ends. The CDR3 sequence is 14 residues long. CDR3 DNA sequence: TGTGCCAGCAGTTACTCGGGCGGGAGGACTGAAGCTTTCTTT. Its translation is CASSYSGGRTEAFF.

Turning to this clone: Other nucleotide sequences in the sample specify the same CDR3. V and J are TRBV20-1 and TRBJ1-1; D is ambiguous. The CDR3 sequence is 11 residues long. In germline, CDR1 is DFQATT, CDR2 SNEGSKA (reference sequence). V shed 2 bases and J shed 2 bases, with 3 bases lying between them. CDR3 region: CSARQNTEAFF. The CDR3 nucleotides are TGCAGTGCTAGACAAAACACTGAAGCTTTCTTT.

The chain recombines TRBV18 with TRBJ2-5; D unresolved. Per the germline V gene, CDR1 is KGHSH and CDR2 is LQKENI. CDR3 size: 15 residues. Trimming took off 4 bases at V and 0 bases at J, with 12 bases between the two ends. CDR3 loop: CASSLQSTYQETQYF. CDR3 nucleotides: TGTGCCAGCTCACTACAGAGCACGTACCAAGAGACCCAGTACTTC.

The chain carries TRBV30 and TRBJ1-2, with 9 positions matching TRBD1. Unmatched junction bases numbered 3, after V lost 6 bases and J lost 4 bases. CDR3 length equals 12 residues. The germline V gene encodes CDR1 GTSNPN and CDR2 SVGIG (reference sequence). The CDR3 here is CACTGGTYGYTF. The CDR3 region has the DNA TGTGCCTGCACAGGGGGCACCTATGGCTACACCTTC.

The V and J genes are TRBV28 and TRBJ1-2, with 9 bases identical to TRBD1. From germline, CDR1 is MDHEN and CDR2 SYDVKM. Trimming removed 2 bases from V and 8 bases from J; junction bases left unmatched: 6. The CDR3 is 14 amino acids. The CDR3 loop is CASSLSGQGHGYTF. CDR3 bases: TGTGCCAGCAGTTTAAGTGGACAGGGGCACGGCTACACCTTC.

This clone was observed a few times. V is TRBV15 and J is TRBJ1-4; 7 bases align to TRBD1. Per germline, CDR1 LNHNV and CDR2 YYDKDF (reference sequence). The CDR3 extends over 14 amino acids. V shed 5 bases and J 7 bases; nucleotides not matched to a gene: 7. This chain's CDR3 is CATSRGQAFEKLFF. CDR3 DNA sequence: TGTGCCACCAGCCGTGGACAGGCATTTGAAAAACTGTTTTTT. Using reference TRBV15 and TRBJ1-4 for the parts outside the CDR3, the full variable domain is DAMVIQNPRYQVTQFGKPVTLSCSQTLNHNVMYWYQQKSSQAPKLLFHYYDKDFNNEADTPDNFQSRRPNTSFCFLDIRSPGLGDTAMYLCATSRGQAFEKLFFGSGTQLSVL.

The rearrangement links TRBV7-2 to TRBJ1-3; D gene unclear. Germline CDR1 SGHTA, CDR2 FQGNSA. V lost 5 bases and J 1 base, leaving 9 bases between the germline ends. The CDR3 consists of 14 residues. The chain's CDR3 is CASSPSRSGNTIYF. CDR3 bases: TGTGCCAGCAGCCCCTCTAGATCTGGAAACACCATATATTTT.

The chain combines TRBV5-1 with TRBJ1-3, with 8 bases that match TRBD1. Germline CDR1 reads SGHRS; CDR2 reads YFSETQ. This CDR3 is built from 14 residues. Unmatched junction bases numbered 1, after V lost 3 bases and J lost 2 bases. The CDR3 loop is CASSSQGAGNTIYF. The DNA of the CDR3 is TGCGCCAGCAGCTCACAGGGGGCTGGAAACACCATATATTTT. The full variable domain, with the rest looked up from reference TRBV5-1 and TRBJ1-3, is KAGVTQTPRYLIKTRGQQVTLSCSPISGHRSVSWYQQTPGQGLQFLFEYFSETQRNKGNFPGRFSGRQFSNSRSEMNVSTLELGDSALYLCASSSQGAGNTIYFGEGSWLTVV.

CDR3: CASSPTGGYEQYF. The CDR3 nucleotides are TGTGCCAGCAGCCCGACAGGGGGCTACGAGCAGTACTTC. The chain uses TRBV7-9 and TRBJ2-7; TRBD1 aligns across 9 bases. V gave up 5 bases and J gave up 3 bases; unmatched junction bases: 2. The germline gives CDR1 SEHNR, CDR2 FQNEAQ (reference sequence). This CDR3 is built from 13 residues. Full variable domain (rest looked up from reference TRBV7-9 and TRBJ2-7): DTGVSQNPRHKITKRGQNVTFRCDPISEHNRLYWYRQTLGQGPEFLTYFQNEAQLEKSRLLSDRFSAERPKGSFSTLEIQRTEQGDSAMYLCASSPTGGYEQYFGPGTRLTVT.

The chain carries TRBV6-5 and TRBJ1-2; maybe TRBD1 (6 bases). CDR3 length: 15 residues. Germline values: CDR1 MNHEY, CDR2 SVGAGI. V shed 7 bases and J shed 0 bases, with 15 bases lying between them. The CDR3 loop reads CASKRNRDTNYGYTF. For the CDR3, the DNA is TGTGCCAGCAAAAGAAACCGGGACACTAACTATGGCTACACCTTC.

The rearrangement links TRBV29-1 to TRBJ1-2; TRBD1 matches at 7 bases. Trimming at V came to 0 bases and at J to 3 bases, leaving 10 bases not matched to a gene. This CDR3 region has 16 residues. Germline V gene sequence: CDR1 SQVTM, CDR2 ANQGSEA. In DNA form, the CDR3 reads TGCAGCGTTGAAGATTTCCGGGACAGTGCCCACTATGGCTACACCTTC. It specifies CSVEDFRDSAHYGYTF.

The chain carries TRBV28 and TRBJ1-2, with TRBD1 as a possible D gene (6 bases). The V end lost 6 bases, the J end lost 4 bases, and 12 bases lay between the germline ends. This CDR3 is 13 amino acids long. CDR1 is MDHEN and CDR2 is SYDVKM in the germline V gene. DNA of the CDR3: TGTGCCAGCAGGGAAACAGGGTTCTATGGCTACACCTTC. Amino acids: CASRETGFYGYTF.

This chain links TRBV19 with TRBJ1-1; D gene uncertain. The CDR3 totals 13 residues. V lost 7 bases, J lost 6 bases, and 15 bases lay in between. CDR1 and CDR2 (germline): LNHDA, SQIVND (reference sequence). The DNA for the CDR3 is TGTGCCAGTACCCAACTCTTAGGAGCTGAAGCTTTCTTT. Its translation is CASTQLLGAEAFF. Full variable domain (missing parts from reference TRBV19 and TRBJ1-1): DGGITQSPKYLFRKEGQNVTLSCEQNLNHDAMYWYRQDPGQGLRLIYYSQIVNDFQKGDIAEGYSVSREKKESFPLTVTSAQKNPTAFYLCASTQLLGAEAFFGQGTRLTVV.

This clone appeared a single time. This rearrangement joins TRBV18 to TRBJ1-5, with TRBD1 as a possible D gene (5 bases). Trimming removed 7 bases at V and 0 bases at J, with 7 bases between. Germline loops: CDR1 KGHSH, CDR2 LQKENI. The CDR3 consists of 13 residues. CDR3 loop: CASLQDSNQPQHF. The CDR3 nucleotides read TGTGCCAGCTTACAGGATAGCAATCAGCCCCAGCATTTT.

The V call is TRBV5-1, the J call TRBJ2-7; D may be TRBD2 (5 bases). Germline CDR1 is SGHRS and CDR2 is YFSETQ. Trimming left V 5 bases short and J 2 bases short, with 8 bases between. The CDR3 has 12 amino acids. CDR3 protein: CASRHGAYEQYF. CDR3 coding DNA: TGCGCCAGCAGGCACGGGGCCTACGAGCAGTACTTC.

The gene calls are TRBV7-6 and TRBJ1-1; D might be TRBD1 (5 bases). The germline CDR1 and CDR2 sequences are SGHVS and FNYEAQ. The CDR3 totals 13 residues. Trimming left V 5 bases short and J 4 bases short, with 11 bases between. CDR3 loop: CASSPRGGTEAFF. CDR3 DNA: TGTGCCAGCAGCCCCCGCGGGGGCACTGAAGCTTTCTTT.